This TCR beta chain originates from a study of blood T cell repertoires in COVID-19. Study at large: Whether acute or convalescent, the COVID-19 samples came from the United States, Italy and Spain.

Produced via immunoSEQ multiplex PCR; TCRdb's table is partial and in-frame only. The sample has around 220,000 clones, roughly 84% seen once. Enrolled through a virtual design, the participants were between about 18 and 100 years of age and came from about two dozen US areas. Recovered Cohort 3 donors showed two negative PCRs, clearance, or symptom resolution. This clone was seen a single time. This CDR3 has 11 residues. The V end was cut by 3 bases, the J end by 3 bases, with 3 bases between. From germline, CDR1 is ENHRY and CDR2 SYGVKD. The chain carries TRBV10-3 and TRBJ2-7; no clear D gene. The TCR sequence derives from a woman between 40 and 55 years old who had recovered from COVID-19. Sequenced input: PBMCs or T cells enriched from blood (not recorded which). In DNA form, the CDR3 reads TGTGCCATCAGTGACCTCTACGAGCAGTACTTC. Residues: CAISDLYEQYF.